Included here is one T cell receptor beta chain sequence, with context. Use of 60 Vbeta and 13 Jbeta primers characterized the PCR. Measured with immunoSEQ multiplex PCR; TCRdb has only the in-frame clones, and not every one. Among around 170,000 clones listed, around 80% were seen once. This specimen belongs to a study of cytomegalovirus exposure and HLA in healthy donors. The CDR3 is 14 amino acids. Looked up from germline, CDR1 is LNHDA and CDR2 is SQIVND (reference sequence). The V gene end was trimmed by 3 bases and the J gene end by 1 base; junction bases not matched to a gene: 3. V usage is TRBV19 and J usage is TRBJ2-7; TRBD2 agrees at 7 bases. The sample taken for sequencing was PBMCs. The sequence was collected from a girl aged 10 to 17 in good health and CMV-seropositive. The CDR3 spells CASSMASGSYEQYF. In DNA form, the CDR3 reads TGTGCCAGTAGTATGGCTAGCGGTTCCTACGAGCAGTACTTC.